Below are 4 T cell receptor beta chains sequenced from a single sample in a study of human T cells and chemical hapten exposure. Sample time point: patch test 1, 2 weeks after DPC sensitization. Treatment of the sample: therapeutic diphenylcyclopropenone sensitization with weekly scalp DPC. MiXCR was run by TCRdb on the RACE reads, yielding one entry per CDR3 protein. Of around 340,000 distinct CDR3 sequences in the sample, 6% to 8.5% are singletons; the top ten hold 8.4%. This specimen was whole blood, taken in connection with sensitization to the hapten diphenylcyclopropenone (DPC). Every receptor here comes from a young woman with alopecia areata. Some clones in this sample may be carry-over from other donors' samples.

The J gene is TRBJ2-2, the V gene TRBV4-1; no definite D call. Per the germline V gene, CDR1 is MGHRA and CDR2 is YSYEKL. The V end was cut by 0 bases, the J end by 5 bases, with 7 bases between. The CDR3 totals 14 residues. DNA for the CDR3: TGCGCCAGCAGCCAAGATAGCAGAACCGGGGAGCTGTTTTTT. Protein product: CASSQDSRTGELFF.

This chain links TRBV27 with TRBJ1-2, with a tentative D call TRBD1 (5 bases). V was cut by 4 bases and J by 4 bases, with 16 bases left in between. There are 15 residues in the CDR3. Germline CDR1 MNHEY, CDR2 SMNVEV (reference sequence). The CDR3 protein is CASSSDRLGGYGYTF. The CDR3 DNA is TGTGCCAGCAGTTCTGATCGATTGGGGGGCTATGGCTACACCTTC.

This clonotype was counted only a few times. The chain employs TRBV12-3 or TRBV12-4 and TRBJ2-5; no definite D call. Deletions cut 3 bases from V and 3 bases from J, with 11 bases between. The CDR3 has 14 residues. CDR3 residues: CASSFWSGEETQYF. The CDR3 DNA reads as TGTGCCAGCAGTTTCTGGTCAGGTGAAGAGACCCAGTACTTC.

This clonotype came up a few times. V and J are TRBV20-1 and TRBJ2-3; no definite D call. V dropped 0 bases and J dropped 1 base, with 11 bases sitting between them. The CDR3 covers 15 residues. The V gene's germline CDR1 is DFQATT and CDR2 SNEGSKA (reference sequence). This chain's CDR3 is CSARDQSTGTDTQYF. The CDR3 nucleotides are TGCAGTGCTAGAGATCAGTCCACTGGCACAGATACGCAGTATTTT.